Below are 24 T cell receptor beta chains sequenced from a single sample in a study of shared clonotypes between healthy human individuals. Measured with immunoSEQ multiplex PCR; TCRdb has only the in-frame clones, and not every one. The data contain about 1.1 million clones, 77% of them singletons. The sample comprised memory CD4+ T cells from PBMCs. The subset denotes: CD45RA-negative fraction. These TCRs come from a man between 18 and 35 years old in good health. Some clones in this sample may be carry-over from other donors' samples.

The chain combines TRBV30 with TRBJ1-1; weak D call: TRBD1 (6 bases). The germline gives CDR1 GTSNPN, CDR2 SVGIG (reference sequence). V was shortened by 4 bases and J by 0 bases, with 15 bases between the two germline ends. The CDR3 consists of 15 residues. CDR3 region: CAWNQGPQMNTEAFF. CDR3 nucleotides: TGTGCCTGGAACCAGGGGCCTCAAATGAACACTGAAGCTTTCTTT.

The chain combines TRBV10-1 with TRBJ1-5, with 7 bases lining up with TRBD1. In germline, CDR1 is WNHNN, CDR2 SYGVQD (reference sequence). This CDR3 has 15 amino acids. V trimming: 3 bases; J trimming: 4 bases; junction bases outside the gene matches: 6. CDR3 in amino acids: CASSEMGQKNQPQHF. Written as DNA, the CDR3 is TGCGCCAGCAGTGAAATGGGACAGAAAAATCAGCCCCAGCATTTT.

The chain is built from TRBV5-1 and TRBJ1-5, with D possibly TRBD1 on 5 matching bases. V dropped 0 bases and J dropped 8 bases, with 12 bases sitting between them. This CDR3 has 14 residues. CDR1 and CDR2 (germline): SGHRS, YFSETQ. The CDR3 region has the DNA TGCGCCAGCAGCTTGGCCGGCCAGGGTGAGCCCCAGCATTTT. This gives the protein CASSLAGQGEPQHF.

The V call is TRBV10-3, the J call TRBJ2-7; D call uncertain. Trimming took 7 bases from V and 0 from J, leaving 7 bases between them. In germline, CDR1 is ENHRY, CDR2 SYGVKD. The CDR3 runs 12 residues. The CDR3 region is CAITTASYEQYF. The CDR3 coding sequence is TGTGCCATCACTACGGCCTCCTACGAGCAGTACTTC.

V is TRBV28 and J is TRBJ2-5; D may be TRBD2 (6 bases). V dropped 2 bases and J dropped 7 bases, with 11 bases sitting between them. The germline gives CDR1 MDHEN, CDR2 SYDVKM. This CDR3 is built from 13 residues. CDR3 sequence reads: CASSLVGAGTQYF. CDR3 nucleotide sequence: TGTGCCAGCAGTTTAGTGGGAGCGGGGACCCAGTACTTC.

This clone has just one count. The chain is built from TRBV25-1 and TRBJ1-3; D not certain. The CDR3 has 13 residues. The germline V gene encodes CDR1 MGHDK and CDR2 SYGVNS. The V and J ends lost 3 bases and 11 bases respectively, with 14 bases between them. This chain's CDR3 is CASSDPGPGAIYF. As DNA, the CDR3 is TGTGCCAGCAGTGATCCGGGCCCTGGCGCCATATATTTT.

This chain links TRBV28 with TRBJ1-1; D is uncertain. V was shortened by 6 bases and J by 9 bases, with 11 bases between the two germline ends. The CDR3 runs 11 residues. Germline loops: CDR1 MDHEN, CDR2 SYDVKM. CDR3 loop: CASSLRIQAFF. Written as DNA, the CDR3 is TGTGCCAGCAGCCTAAGGATCCAAGCTTTCTTT.

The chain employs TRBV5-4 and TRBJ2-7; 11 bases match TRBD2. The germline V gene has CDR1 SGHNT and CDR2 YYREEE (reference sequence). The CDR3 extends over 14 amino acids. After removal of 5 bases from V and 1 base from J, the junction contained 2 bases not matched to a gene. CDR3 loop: CASSSSGRSYEQYF. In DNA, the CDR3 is TGTGCCAGCAGTTCTAGCGGGAGGTCCTACGAGCAGTACTTC.

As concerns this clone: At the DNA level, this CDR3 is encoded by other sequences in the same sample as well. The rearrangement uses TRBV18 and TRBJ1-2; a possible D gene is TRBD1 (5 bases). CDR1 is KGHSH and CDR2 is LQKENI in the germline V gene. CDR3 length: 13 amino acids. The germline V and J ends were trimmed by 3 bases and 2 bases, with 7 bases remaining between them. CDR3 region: CASSPGGNYGYTF. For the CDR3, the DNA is TGTGCCAGCTCACCGGGGGGGAACTATGGCTACACCTTC.

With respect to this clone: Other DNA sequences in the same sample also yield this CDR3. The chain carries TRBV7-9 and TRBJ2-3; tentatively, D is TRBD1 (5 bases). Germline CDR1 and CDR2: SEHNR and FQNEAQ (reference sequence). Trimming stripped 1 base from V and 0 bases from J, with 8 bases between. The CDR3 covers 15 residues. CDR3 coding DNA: TGTGCCAGCAGCTTAGGTCCAGGGAGCACAGATACGCAGTATTTT. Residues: CASSLGPGSTDTQYF.

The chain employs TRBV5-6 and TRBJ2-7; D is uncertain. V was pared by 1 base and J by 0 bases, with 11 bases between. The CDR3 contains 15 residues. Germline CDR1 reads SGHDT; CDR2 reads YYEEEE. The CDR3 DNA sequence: TGTGCCAGCAGCTTGCCGTGGACGGCCTCCTACGAGCAGTACTTC. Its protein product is CASSLPWTASYEQYF.

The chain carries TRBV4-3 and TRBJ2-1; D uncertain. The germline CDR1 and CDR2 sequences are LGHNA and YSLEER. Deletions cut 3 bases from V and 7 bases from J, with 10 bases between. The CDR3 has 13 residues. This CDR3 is CASSHRSGNEQFF. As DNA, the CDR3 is TGCGCCAGCAGCCACCGATCCGGAAATGAGCAGTTCTTC.

The CDR3 region is CSVEIEGREGGRPSSYNEQFF. CDR3 DNA: TGCAGCGTTGAGATCGAAGGAAGAGAGGGAGGGCGACCGAGCTCCTACAATGAGCAGTTCTTC. The rearrangement uses TRBV29-1 and TRBJ2-1; 7 bases are a match to TRBD2. CDR1 and CDR2 from the germline V gene are SQVTM and ANQGSEA. There are 21 residues in the CDR3. The junction had 23 bases not matched to a gene; V was cut back by 3 bases and J by 0 bases.

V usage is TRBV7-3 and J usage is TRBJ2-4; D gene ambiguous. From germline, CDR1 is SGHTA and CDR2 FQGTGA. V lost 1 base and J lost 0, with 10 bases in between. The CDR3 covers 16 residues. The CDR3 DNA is TGTGCCAGCAGCTTAAGAGCAGACGTAGCCAAAAACATTCAGTACTTC. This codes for CASSLRADVAKNIQYF.

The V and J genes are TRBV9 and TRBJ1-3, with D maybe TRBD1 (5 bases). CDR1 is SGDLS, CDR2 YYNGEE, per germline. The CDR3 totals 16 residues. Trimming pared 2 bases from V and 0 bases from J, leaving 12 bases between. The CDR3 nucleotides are TGTGCCAGCAGCGTGGGGGAGTGGAGCTCTGGAAACACCATATATTTT. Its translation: CASSVGEWSSGNTIYF.

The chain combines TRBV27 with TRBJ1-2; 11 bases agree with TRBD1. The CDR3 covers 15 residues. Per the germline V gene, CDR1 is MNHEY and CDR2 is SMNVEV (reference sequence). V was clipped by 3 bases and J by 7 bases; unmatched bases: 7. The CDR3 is CASSFRDRGLGGYTF. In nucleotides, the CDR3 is TGTGCCAGCAGTTTTAGGGACAGGGGGTTGGGTGGCTACACCTTC.

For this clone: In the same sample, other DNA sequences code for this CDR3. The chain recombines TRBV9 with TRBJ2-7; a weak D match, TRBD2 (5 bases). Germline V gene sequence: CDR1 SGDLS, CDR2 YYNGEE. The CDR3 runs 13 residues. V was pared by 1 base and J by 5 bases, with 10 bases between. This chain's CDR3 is CASSVRGVDEQYF. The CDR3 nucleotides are TGTGCCAGCAGCGTACGGGGAGTGGACGAGCAGTACTTC. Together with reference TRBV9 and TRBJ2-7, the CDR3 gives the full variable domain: DSGVTQTPKHLITATGQRVTLRCSPRSGDLSVYWYQQSLDQGLQFLIQYYNGEERAKGNILERFSAQQFPDLHSELNLSSLELGDSALYFCASSVRGVDEQYFGPGTRLTVT.

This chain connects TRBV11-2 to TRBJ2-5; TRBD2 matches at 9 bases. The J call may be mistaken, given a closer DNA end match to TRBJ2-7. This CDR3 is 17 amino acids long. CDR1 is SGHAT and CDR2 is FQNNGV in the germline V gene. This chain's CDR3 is CASSSLPGREGRYEQYF. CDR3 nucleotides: TGTGCCAGCAGCTCTCTTCCCGGGCGGGAGGGCCGGTACGAGCAGTACTTC.

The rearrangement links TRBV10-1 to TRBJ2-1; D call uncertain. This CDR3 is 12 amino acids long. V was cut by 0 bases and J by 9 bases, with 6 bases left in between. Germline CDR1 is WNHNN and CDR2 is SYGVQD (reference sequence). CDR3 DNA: TGCGCCAGCAGTGAGTCGTTAGGTGAGCAGTTCTTC. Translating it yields CASSESLGEQFF.

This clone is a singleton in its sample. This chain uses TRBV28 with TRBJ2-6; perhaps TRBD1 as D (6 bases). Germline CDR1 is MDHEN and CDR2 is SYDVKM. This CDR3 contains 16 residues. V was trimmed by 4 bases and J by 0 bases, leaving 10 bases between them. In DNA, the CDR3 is TGTGCCAGCAGTTCTACAGGGAGCTCTGGGGCCAACGTCCTGACTTTC. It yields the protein CASSSTGSSGANVLTF.

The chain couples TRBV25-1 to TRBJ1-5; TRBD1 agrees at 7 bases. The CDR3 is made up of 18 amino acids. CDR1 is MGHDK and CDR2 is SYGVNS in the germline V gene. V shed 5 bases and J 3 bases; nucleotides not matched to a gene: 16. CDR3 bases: TGTGCCAGCAGTCGTCCCGGGACAGCCCCACTAGACAATCAGCCCCAGCATTTT. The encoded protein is CASSRPGTAPLDNQPQHF.

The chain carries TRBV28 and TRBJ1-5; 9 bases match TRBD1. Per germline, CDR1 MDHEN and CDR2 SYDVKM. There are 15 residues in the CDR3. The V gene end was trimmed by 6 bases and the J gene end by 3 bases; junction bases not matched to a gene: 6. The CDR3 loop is CASREQGANNQPQHF. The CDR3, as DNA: TGTGCCAGCAGAGAACAGGGGGCAAACAATCAGCCCCAGCATTTT.

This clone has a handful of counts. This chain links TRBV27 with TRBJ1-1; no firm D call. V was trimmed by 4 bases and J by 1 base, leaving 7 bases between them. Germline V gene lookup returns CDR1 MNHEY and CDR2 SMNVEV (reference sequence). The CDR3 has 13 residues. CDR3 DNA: TGTGCCAGCAGTTATAGGCCGAACACTGAAGCTTTCTTT. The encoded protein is CASSYRPNTEAFF.

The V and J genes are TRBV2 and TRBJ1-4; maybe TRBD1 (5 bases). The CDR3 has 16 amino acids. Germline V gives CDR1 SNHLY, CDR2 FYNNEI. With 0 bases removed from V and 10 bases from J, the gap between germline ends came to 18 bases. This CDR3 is CASSEAWDLLKGKLFF. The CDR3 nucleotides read TGTGCCAGCAGTGAAGCGTGGGACCTCCTAAAGGGAAAACTGTTTTTT. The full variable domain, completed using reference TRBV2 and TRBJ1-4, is EPEVTQTPSHQVTQMGQEVILRCVPISNHLYFYWYRQILGQKVEFLVSFYNNEISEKSEIFDDQFSVERPDGSNFTLKIRSTKLEDSAMYFCASSEAWDLLKGKLFFGSGTQLSVL.